Listed below are T cell receptor beta chains from one sample, sequenced in a study of lymphopenia after photon versus proton radiotherapy. Libraries were prepared by immunoSEQ multiplex PCR; TCRdb keeps only in-frame clonotypes and omits some of them. The sample has some 30,000 clones, 90% seen once. The specimen comprised peripheral blood, sampled from a patient treated with photon-based radiotherapy. These receptors originate from a woman aged 45-60 years with pancreatic cancer. The CDR3 runs from the conserved cysteine through the conserved F or W. Each record gives: clone size, V gene, D gene, J gene, CDR3 protein, CDR3 DNA. A D gene is named only where the DNA matches it firmly. Clone size, where shown, is once, few, many, or a class for clones that have expanded.

size: .
V: TRBV6-5
D: .
J: TRBJ2-1
CDR3: CASRSGASDEQFF
DNA: TGTGCCAGCCGATCGGGGGCCTCGGATGAGCAGTTCTTC

size: .
V: TRBV7-9
D: TRBD1
J: TRBJ2-2
CDR3: CASSFTKGQDTPELFF
DNA: TGTGCCAGCAGCTTCACGAAGGGACAGGATACCCCGGAGCTGTTTTTT

size: .
V: TRBV7-8
D: TRBD2
J: TRBJ2-1
CDR3: CASSLVLAGIEQFF
DNA: TGTGCCAGCAGCTTAGTACTAGCGGGAATTGAGCAGTTCTTC

size: .
V: TRBV11-3
D: TRBD2
J: TRBJ2-1
CDR3: CASSLDPRTSGSGNEQFF
DNA: TGTGCCAGCAGCTTAGATCCGAGGACTAGCGGGAGCGGTAATGAGCAGTTCTTC

size: .
V: TRBV9
D: .
J: TRBJ2-2
CDR3: CASSPRSGNTGELFF
DNA: TGTGCCAGCAGCCCACGGTCCGGAAACACCGGGGAGCTGTTTTTT

size: once
V: TRBV7-9
D: TRBD2
J: TRBJ2-7
CDR3: CASSFSGTSGAYEQYF
DNA: TGTGCCAGCAGCTTTTCCGGGACTAGCGGAGCCTACGAGCAGTACTTC

size: .
V: TRBV19
D: .
J: TRBJ2-2
CDR3: CASRTDTGELFF
DNA: TGTGCCAGTAGGACAGATACCGGGGAGCTGTTTTTT

size: .
V: TRBV28
D: TRBD2
J: TRBJ2-7
CDR3: CASSLSGGSYEQYF
DNA: TGTGCCAGCAGTTTATCCGGGGGGAGCTACGAGCAGTACTTC

size: once
V: TRBV4-3
D: .
J: TRBJ2-1
CDR3: CASSQDGGVGNEQFF
DNA: TGCGCCAGCAGCCAAGACGGCGGAGTTGGCAATGAGCAGTTCTTC

size: .
V: TRBV5-1
D: TRBD2
J: TRBJ2-5
CDR3: CASSLRTSGSGRETQYF
DNA: TGCGCCAGCAGCCTTCGGACTAGCGGGAGCGGTAGAGAGACCCAGTACTTC

size: .
V: TRBV27
D: TRBD1
J: TRBJ1-2
CDR3: CASSSRDSIYGYTF
DNA: TGTGCCAGCAGTTCCCGGGACAGCATCTATGGCTACACCTTC

size: .
V: TRBV29-1
D: .
J: TRBJ2-1
CDR3: CSVRPPRTGHNEQFF
DNA: TGCAGCGTGAGACCCCCCCGGACTGGCCACAATGAGCAGTTCTTC

size: .
V: TRBV5-4
D: .
J: TRBJ2-7
CDR3: CASSDRIYEEQYF
DNA: TGTGCCAGCAGCGACAGGATTTACGAGGAGCAGTACTTC

size: .
V: TRBV30
D: .
J: TRBJ2-1
CDR3: CAWATSLSKPEQFF
DNA: TGTGCCTGGGCAACATCCCTGAGCAAGCCTGAGCAGTTCTTC

size: .
V: TRBV9
D: .
J: TRBJ2-6
CDR3: CASSDPGANVLTF
DNA: TGTGCCAGCAGCGACCCTGGGGCCAACGTCCTGACTTTC

size: .
V: TRBV5-1
D: TRBD1
J: TRBJ1-1
CDR3: CASSRVGTAGNPEAFF
DNA: TGCGCCAGCAGCCGTGTTGGGACAGCTGGAAATCCTGAAGCTTTCTTT

size: .
V: TRBV7-9
D: TRBD1
J: TRBJ2-3
CDR3: CASSPPRGHADTQYF
DNA: TGTGCCAGCAGCCCCCCCAGGGGGCACGCAGATACGCAGTATTTT

size: .
V: TRBV6-1
D: .
J: TRBJ2-3
CDR3: CASKSTDTQYF
DNA: TGTGCCAGCAAATCCACAGATACGCAGTATTTT

size: .
V: TRBV19
D: TRBD2
J: TRBJ2-7
CDR3: CASSPGLAFYEQYF
DNA: TGTGCCAGTAGTCCGGGACTAGCGTTTTACGAGCAGTACTTC

size: .
V: TRBV29-1
D: .
J: TRBJ2-7
CDR3: CSVQTDTYEQYF
DNA: TGCAGCGTGCAGACAGACACCTACGAGCAGTACTTC

size: few
V: TRBV18
D: TRBD1
J: TRBJ1-5
CDR3: CASSPDRGRPGQPQHF
DNA: TGTGCCAGCTCACCAGACAGGGGGCGTCCGGGTCAGCCCCAGCATTTT

size: .
V: TRBV7-7
D: .
J: TRBJ2-5
CDR3: CASSSLGVGTQYF
DNA: TGTGCCAGCAGCTCCCTCGGGGTGGGGACCCAGTACTTC

size: .
V: TRBV4-1
D: .
J: TRBJ2-3
CDR3: CASSQDGSTDTQYF
DNA: TGCGCCAGCAGCCAAGACGGGAGCACAGATACGCAGTATTTT

size: .
V: TRBV27
D: TRBD2
J: TRBJ2-5
CDR3: CASSPWESGRGETQYF
DNA: TGTGCCAGCAGCCCCTGGGAGAGCGGGAGGGGAGAGACCCAGTACTTC

size: .
V: TRBV14
D: .
J: TRBJ2-5
CDR3: CASSYGAGLGETQYF
DNA: TGTGCCAGCAGCTACGGGGCAGGGCTGGGGGAGACCCAGTACTTC

size: .
V: TRBV13
D: .
J: TRBJ2-3
CDR3: CASSSEGVRGTDTQYF
DNA: TGTGCCAGCAGCTCTGAGGGGGTTCGGGGCACAGATACGCAGTATTTT

size: .
V: TRBV4-3
D: .
J: TRBJ1-2
CDR3: CASSQDSRVGYGYTF
DNA: TGCGCCAGCAGCCAAGATTCCAGGGTCGGCTATGGCTACACCTTC

size: .
V: TRBV7-9
D: .
J: TRBJ1-2
CDR3: CASRSSGAQDGYTF
DNA: TGTGCCAGCAGGTCATCCGGGGCCCAGGATGGCTACACCTTC

size: .
V: TRBV5-1
D: TRBD1
J: TRBJ2-1
CDR3: CASSLAGTGYHEQFF
DNA: TGCGCCAGCAGCTTGGCCGGGACAGGTTATCATGAGCAGTTCTTC

size: .
V: TRBV4-2
D: .
J: TRBJ2-7
CDR3: CASSQGGTTGHEQYF
DNA: TGTGCCAGCAGCCAAGGAGGAACAACGGGGCACGAGCAGTACTTC

size: .
V: TRBV11-2
D: .
J: TRBJ1-2
CDR3: CASSLSYYGYTF
DNA: TGTGCCAGCAGCTTAAGCTACTATGGCTACACCTTC

size: .
V: TRBV6-1
D: .
J: TRBJ1-5
CDR3: CASSDRVSNQPQHF
DNA: TGTGCCAGCAGTGACAGGGTGAGCAATCAGCCCCAGCATTTT

size: .
V: TRBV10-3
D: .
J: TRBJ2-7
CDR3: CAISESGGTYGYEQYF
DNA: TGTGCCATCAGTGAGTCGGGGGGAACTTACGGGTACGAGCAGTACTTC

size: .
V: TRBV6-1
D: .
J: TRBJ1-5
CDR3: CASSGQPQHF
DNA: TGTGCCAGCAGTGGACAGCCCCAGCATTTT

size: .
V: TRBV11-3
D: .
J: TRBJ2-5
CDR3: CASSYTGETQYF
DNA: TGTGCCAGCAGCTATACGGGGGAGACCCAGTACTTC

size: .
V: TRBV7-8
D: .
J: TRBJ2-7
CDR3: CASSSQGRGYEQYF
DNA: TGTGCCAGCAGCTCACAGGGCCGTGGCTACGAGCAGTACTTC

size: few
V: TRBV6-1
D: .
J: TRBJ2-1
CDR3: CASSEMVSVKFF
DNA: TGTGCCAGCAGTGAAATGGTTAGCGTAAAGTTCTTC

size: .
V: TRBV2
D: .
J: TRBJ1-3
CDR3: CAKQRDGNTIYF
DNA: TGTGCCAAACAACGGGATGGAAACACCATATATTTT

size: .
V: TRBV29-1
D: TRBD2
J: TRBJ2-3
CDR3: CSVEGTSGRYTQYF
DNA: TGCAGCGTTGAAGGGACTAGCGGGAGGTATACGCAGTATTTT

size: .
V: TRBV4-1
D: .
J: TRBJ1-1
CDR3: CASSQGRGGVLKAFF
DNA: TGCGCCAGCAGCCAAGGAAGAGGGGGGGTCCTGAAGGCTTTCTTT

size: once
V: TRBV7-6
D: .
J: TRBJ2-7
CDR3: CASSLGQGGNEQYF
DNA: TGTGCCAGCAGCCTAGGACAGGGAGGGAACGAGCAGTACTTC

size: .
V: TRBV16
D: .
J: TRBJ2-7
CDR3: CASSRSLSEQYF
DNA: TGTGCCAGCAGCCGTTCTCTCTCGGAGCAGTACTTC

size: .
V: TRBV4-3
D: .
J: TRBJ2-2
CDR3: CASSQGAEGVGPGELFF
DNA: TGCGCCAGCAGCCAAGGTGCTGAGGGAGTGGGACCCGGGGAGCTGTTTTTT

size: .
V: TRBV27
D: .
J: TRBJ2-1
CDR3: CASSLVRELYSYNEQFF
DNA: TGTGCCAGCAGTTTAGTGCGGGAACTTTACTCCTACAATGAGCAGTTCTTC

size: few
V: TRBV27
D: .
J: TRBJ1-5
CDR3: CASSLTPGPPNQPQHF
DNA: TGTGCCAGCAGTTTAACCCCTGGGCCTCCCAATCAGCCCCAGCATTTT

size: .
V: TRBV5-5
D: TRBD1
J: TRBJ2-1
CDR3: CASSSRQGANEQFF
DNA: TGTGCCAGCAGCTCACGACAGGGGGCGAATGAGCAGTTCTTC

size: .
V: TRBV19
D: TRBD1
J: TRBJ1-4
CDR3: CASSILTGTGGEKLFF
DNA: TGTGCCAGTAGTATACTGACCGGGACAGGCGGTGAAAAACTGTTTTTT

size: once
V: TRBV28
D: .
J: TRBJ1-2
CDR3: CATAINYGYTF
DNA: TGTGCCACGGCTATTAACTATGGCTACACCTTC

size: .
V: TRBV7-5
D: .
J: TRBJ1-2
CDR3: CARSLGGTGGPNYGYTF
DNA: TGTGCCAGAAGCTTAGGAGGGACAGGGGGGCCTAACTATGGCTACACCTTC

size: .
V: TRBV29-1
D: TRBD2
J: TRBJ2-3
CDR3: CSVVGGRAPSTDTQYF
DNA: TGCAGCGTTGTCGGCGGGAGGGCCCCTAGCACAGATACGCAGTATTTT

size: .
V: TRBV2
D: TRBD1
J: TRBJ1-6
CDR3: CASRSPTTGSNSPLHF
DNA: TGTGCCAGCAGATCCCCCACGACAGGGTCTAATTCACCCCTCCACTTT

size: .
V: TRBV30
D: .
J: TRBJ1-4
CDR3: CAWSRARELNEKLFF
DNA: TGTGCCTGGAGTCGAGCCCGGGAGCTAAATGAAAAACTGTTTTTT